Below, 30 T cell receptor beta chains from the same sample are listed, as sequenced in a study of shared clonotypes between healthy human individuals (TCRdb year 2020). Library generation was performed with the immunoSEQ multiplex PCR assay. This immuneACCESS table, as held by TCRdb, lists in-frame sequences with V and J called but not all clones. Of the missing ones, under half trace to an unresolved V gene in checked studies; the others have no known cause. The sample includes approximately 1,500,000 clones, with around 98% observed a single time. About 0.42% of the sample is taken by the ten largest. Sequencing input: naive CD4+ T cells sorted from blood. Reading the label with the study, this specimen's cell subset or site is: CD45RA+ positively selected. The source of these receptors is a man aged 30 to 39 in good health.

The rearrangement links TRBV7-2 to TRBJ2-1, with D possibly TRBD1 on 6 matching bases. This CDR3 spans 17 amino acids. The germline V and J ends were trimmed by 4 bases and 2 bases, with 18 bases remaining between them. Germline assignment: CDR1 SGHTA and CDR2 FQGNSA. CDR3 bases: TGTGCCAGCAGCTCTGGGGTCACAGGGCTTCCCTACAATGAGCAGTTCTTC. Translated: CASSSGVTGLPYNEQFF.

V and J are TRBV6-5 and TRBJ2-2; D possibly uses TRBD1 or TRBD2 (5 bases each). Germline CDR1 reads MNHEY; CDR2 reads SVGAGI. This CDR3 has 15 amino acids. Trimming removed 0 bases from V and 6 bases from J, with 11 bases in between. The CDR3 sequence: CASSYSRMGPGELFF. In DNA form, the CDR3 reads TGTGCCAGCAGTTACTCTAGGATGGGACCCGGGGAGCTGTTTTTT.

The genes are TRBV5-1 and TRBJ2-5; a possible D gene is TRBD1 (5 bases). Looked up from germline, CDR1 is SGHRS and CDR2 is YFSETQ. CDR3 length: 16 amino acids. The V gene lost 0 bases and the J gene lost 9 bases, with 21 bases spanning the gap. The CDR3: CASSLVQGSPHPAQYF. CDR3 sequence (DNA): TGCGCCAGCAGCTTGGTTCAGGGCTCACCGCATCCGGCCCAGTACTTC.

The J gene is TRBJ1-2, the V gene TRBV25-1, with 7 bases identical to TRBD1. This CDR3 has 16 amino acids. Germline CDR1 reads MGHDK; CDR2 reads SYGVNS. Unmatched junction bases numbered 14, after V lost 5 bases and J lost 5 bases. CDR3 DNA sequence: TGTGCCAGCAGTAAAACCAGGGGGAATTTGGTATATGGCTACACCTTC. Its translation: CASSKTRGNLVYGYTF.

The rearrangement uses TRBV7-8 and TRBJ1-2; 9 positions agree with TRBD1. Germline V lookup: CDR1 SGHVS, CDR2 FQNEAQ. V lost 6 bases and J lost 5; bases outside the gene matches: 19. The CDR3 sequence is 18 residues long. The CDR3 loop reads CASSPELRDRALVYGYTF. CDR3 nucleotide sequence: TGTGCCAGCAGTCCCGAACTCCGGGACAGGGCCCTAGTGTATGGCTACACCTTC.

V gene TRBV5-4 combines with J gene TRBJ1-1; the match to TRBD1 covers 8 bases. V shed 7 bases and J 5 bases; nucleotides not matched to a gene: 7. Germline CDR1 is SGHNT and CDR2 is YYREEE (reference sequence). The CDR3 sequence is 13 residues long. CDR3: CASVGRTGTEAFF. CDR3 bases: TGTGCCAGCGTGGGTAGGACAGGGACTGAAGCTTTCTTT.

This clone was observed a single time. The V and J genes are TRBV9 and TRBJ1-4, with a weak D call TRBD1 (5 bases). Germline V gene data show CDR1 as SGDLS and CDR2 as YYNGEE. V lost 1 base to trimming and J lost 4 bases, with 11 bases between them. The CDR3 spans 15 residues. The CDR3 loop reads CASSVMGGNNEKLFF. The CDR3 bases are TGTGCCAGCAGCGTAATGGGGGGAAATAATGAAAAACTGTTTTTT.

The rearrangement joins TRBV2 to TRBJ2-2, with 8 bases aligning to TRBD1. The CDR3 has 13 amino acids. The germline V gene has CDR1 SNHLY and CDR2 FYNNEI. V gave up 6 bases and J gave up 7 bases; unmatched junction bases: 4. The CDR3 coding sequence is TGTGCCAGCAGACAGGGGGTTAACGGGGAGCTGTTTTTT. It yields the protein CASRQGVNGELFF. Variable domain in full (rest from reference TRBV2 and TRBJ2-2): EPEVTQTPSHQVTQMGQEVILRCVPISNHLYFYWYRQILGQKVEFLVSFYNNEISEKSEIFDDQFSVERPDGSNFTLKIRSTKLEDSAMYFCASRQGVNGELFFGEGSRLTVL.

The V call is TRBV2, the J call TRBJ2-1; maybe TRBD2 (6 bases). Germline V CDR1 and CDR2: SNHLY, FYNNEI. CDR3 size: 13 residues. Trimming took off 3 bases at V and 7 bases at J, with 10 bases between the two ends. The chain's CDR3 is CASSEGTFNEQFF. Here the CDR3 DNA reads TGTGCCAGCAGTGAGGGGACTTTTAATGAGCAGTTCTTC.

This sequence joins TRBV5-6 and TRBJ1-2, with a weak D call TRBD1 (6 bases). V was shortened by 4 bases and J by 8 bases, with 21 bases between the two germline ends. Germline-derived CDR1 and CDR2 are SGHDT and YYEEEE. The CDR3 is 15 residues long. CDR3 loop: CASSHVEQGSRGYTF. CDR3 nucleotide sequence: TGTGCCAGCAGCCACGTCGAACAGGGATCGCGAGGCTACACCTTC.

Concerning this clone: This same CDR3 is encoded by further DNA sequences in the sample. This sequence joins TRBV28 and TRBJ1-1; 7 bases are a match to TRBD1. Germline CDR1 is MDHEN and CDR2 is SYDVKM. J was trimmed by 2 bases and V by 2 bases; bases with no gene match: 2. The CDR3 has 14 residues. DNA for the CDR3: TGTGCCAGCAGTTTAATAGGGGGCAACACTGAAGCTTTCTTT. Translated: CASSLIGGNTEAFF.

The chain joins TRBV27 to TRBJ2-4; D not certain. The CDR3 spans 13 residues. V dropped 5 bases and J dropped 5 bases, with 10 bases sitting between them. CDR1 MNHEY and CDR2 SMNVEV come from the germline V gene (reference sequence). In nucleotides, the CDR3 is TGTGCCAGCAGTCAGACGTCCGAAAACATTCAGTACTTC. It codes for CASSQTSENIQYF.

This clone was recorded only once. The chain is built from TRBV10-3 and TRBJ2-7, with D maybe TRBD1 (7 bases). Trimming removed 1 base at V and 4 bases at J, with 11 bases between. The CDR3 covers 14 residues. CDR1 and CDR2 (germline): ENHRY, SYGVKD. CDR3 in DNA: TGTGCCATCAGTGAGTTTTCAGGGGGGTACGAGCAGTACTTC. Its translation is CAISEFSGGYEQYF.

This sequence joins TRBV2 and TRBJ1-5; the D is unclear. Germline-derived CDR1 and CDR2 are SNHLY and FYNNEI. The CDR3 totals 14 residues. V was pared by 7 bases and J by 2 bases, with 12 bases between. CDR3: CASNRFPGNQPQHF. The CDR3 region has the DNA TGTGCCAGCAATAGGTTTCCAGGCAATCAGCCCCAGCATTTT.

This clone was recorded only once. The chain has TRBV6-5 and TRBJ2-7; TRBD2 agrees at 8 bases. Germline values: CDR1 MNHEY, CDR2 SVGAGI. Losses at the gene ends were 2 bases for V and 7 bases for J; bases not matched to a gene: 4. CDR3 length equals 13 residues. The CDR3 nucleotides read TGTGCCAGCAGTTACGCGGCTAGCGGGGAGCAGTACTTC. It codes for CASSYAASGEQYF.

This clone has just one count. The genes are TRBV7-9 and TRBJ2-1; D unresolved. Trimming removed 5 bases from V and 6 bases from J, with 14 bases in between. CDR1 is SEHNR and CDR2 is FQNEAQ in the germline V gene (reference sequence). The CDR3 has 14 amino acids. CDR3 in DNA: TGTGCCAGCAGCATTAGGACCGACTCCAATGAGCAGTTCTTC. The encoded protein is CASSIRTDSNEQFF.

The V gene is TRBV6-1, the J gene TRBJ1-5; possibly TRBD1 for D (5 bases). This CDR3 contains 14 residues. Trimming shortened V by 6 bases and J by 6 bases, and 15 bases separated the two germline ends. Germline V CDR1 and CDR2: MNHNS, SASEGT. CDR3: CASSPGGAFQPQHF. Written as DNA, the CDR3 is TGTGCCAGCAGCCCGGGAGGGGCATTTCAGCCCCAGCATTTT.

The rearrangement links TRBV29-1 to TRBJ2-7; 8 bases fit TRBD1. CDR3 length equals 14 residues. V lost 7 bases to trimming and J lost 0 bases; unmatched junction nucleotides: 8. Germline V gives CDR1 SQVTM, CDR2 ANQGSEA. CDR3 nucleotide sequence: TGCAGCGCGACGAGGACAGGGTCCTCCTACGAGCAGTACTTC. The encoded protein is CSATRTGSSYEQYF.

The chain carries TRBV5-4 and TRBJ2-1; 10 nucleotides agree with TRBD2. Trimming removed 5 bases from V and 5 bases from J; junction bases left unmatched: 10. This CDR3 region has 16 residues. Germline V lookup: CDR1 SGHNT, CDR2 YYREEE (reference sequence). For the CDR3, the DNA is TGTGCCAGCAGTTCTTCTAGCGGGAGTAGGGACAATGAGCAGTTCTTC. It specifies CASSSSSGSRDNEQFF. Full variable domain (rest looked up from reference TRBV5-4 and TRBJ2-1): ETGVTQSPTHLIKTRGQQVTLRCSSQSGHNTVSWYQQALGQGPQFIFQYYREEENGRGNFPPRFSGLQFPNYSSELNVNALELDDSALYLCASSSSSGSRDNEQFFGPGTRLTVL.

Regarding this clone: Different DNA sequences within this sample yield the same CDR3. The V gene is TRBV5-1, the J gene TRBJ2-7, with 8 positions matching TRBD1. Germline lookup yields CDR1 SGHRS and CDR2 YFSETQ. CDR3 length equals 14 residues. V lost 2 bases, J lost 2 bases, and 3 bases stayed unmatched. The CDR3 here is CASSFGQGPYEQYF. CDR3 sequence (DNA): TGCGCCAGCAGCTTCGGACAGGGACCCTACGAGCAGTACTTC.

In this sample, this clone turned up once. The chain joins TRBV6-1 to TRBJ1-1, with 7 bases identical to TRBD1. Germline trimming cut 2 bases from V and 3 bases from J; bases unmatched to any gene: 3. Germline V gives CDR1 MNHNS, CDR2 SASEGT. The CDR3 totals 14 residues. The chain's CDR3 is CASSETGVDTEAFF. CDR3 DNA sequence: TGTGCCAGCAGTGAAACAGGGGTTGACACTGAAGCTTTCTTT.

The V call is TRBV29-1, the J call TRBJ1-3; 9 bases map to TRBD1. V was pared by 7 bases and J by 5 bases, with 6 bases of the junction left unmatched. Germline V gives CDR1 SQVTM, CDR2 ANQGSEA. CDR3 size: 13 residues. The CDR3 loop reads CSASGQGRNTIYF. Here the CDR3 DNA reads TGCAGCGCTTCGGGACAGGGCAGAAACACCATATATTTT.

The chain links TRBV6-5 to TRBJ1-4, with 9 nucleotides matching TRBD1. The trim removed 0 bases at V and 4 bases at J, leaving 3 bases unmatched. This CDR3 region has 16 residues. Germline V lookup: CDR1 MNHEY, CDR2 SVGAGI. Here the CDR3 DNA reads TGTGCCAGCAGTTACTCCGTGGGACAGGGTAATGAAAAACTGTTTTTT. Translated, it gives CASSYSVGQGNEKLFF.

This clone has just one count. The chain couples TRBV2 to TRBJ1-5, with D unclear. V lost 2 bases and J lost 6, with 5 bases in between. The CDR3 contains 12 residues. The germline CDR1 and CDR2 sequences are SNHLY and FYNNEI. The CDR3 DNA is TGTGCCAGCAGTGAAATCCCTCAGCCCCAGCATTTT. Amino acids: CASSEIPQPQHF. The full variable domain, its missing parts supplied by reference TRBV2 and TRBJ1-5, is EPEVTQTPSHQVTQMGQEVILRCVPISNHLYFYWYRQILGQKVEFLVSFYNNEISEKSEIFDDQFSVERPDGSNFTLKIRSTKLEDSAMYFCASSEIPQPQHFGDGTRLSIL.

This rearrangement joins TRBV5-1 to TRBJ1-1; TRBD1 aligns across 9 bases. The CDR3 is 16 residues long. The V and J ends lost 2 bases and 7 bases, in that order; junction bases with no gene match: 12. CDR1 and CDR2 (germline): SGHRS, YFSETQ. CDR3 region: CASSFSGTGRYSEAFF. The DNA for the CDR3 is TGCGCCAGCAGCTTCTCCGGGACAGGGAGGTACAGTGAAGCTTTCTTT.

This chain joins TRBV6-5 and TRBJ2-5, with D possibly matching TRBD1 (6 bases). V was pared by 5 bases and J by 4 bases, with 14 bases between. CDR3 size: 14 residues. The germline gives CDR1 MNHEY, CDR2 SVGAGI. The CDR3 reads CASSPQGLRETQYF. In nucleotides, the CDR3 is TGTGCCAGCAGTCCACAGGGTCTGCGAGAGACCCAGTACTTC.

This chain connects TRBV19 to TRBJ2-1, with D uncertain. CDR1 is LNHDA, CDR2 SQIVND, per germline (reference sequence). Trimming cost V 3 bases and J 8 bases, with 8 bases left between them. This CDR3 has 12 residues. CDR3 bases: TGTGCCAGTAGTATCTCCGAATATGAGCAGTTCTTC. It is translated as CASSISEYEQFF.

V usage is TRBV5-1 and J usage is TRBJ2-1, with TRBD2 matching over 7 bases. V lost 0 bases and J lost 5; bases outside the gene matches: 5. Germline lookup yields CDR1 SGHRS and CDR2 YFSETQ. CDR3 length: 15 residues. The chain's CDR3 is CASSLVSGRNNEQFF. The CDR3 nucleotides are TGCGCCAGCAGCTTGGTTAGCGGGCGAAACAATGAGCAGTTCTTC.

This rearrangement joins TRBV9 to TRBJ2-3; D remains ambiguous. V lost 2 bases, J lost 5 bases, and 9 bases lay in between. There are 13 residues in the CDR3. Germline V lookup: CDR1 SGDLS, CDR2 YYNGEE. The CDR3 region has the DNA TGTGCCAGCAGCGTCTTACCGTTAGATACGCAGTATTTT. Its translation is CASSVLPLDTQYF.

This clone has just one count. This sequence joins TRBV21-1 and TRBJ2-1; the DNA was not used to check the table's D call, TRBD2. TRBV21-1 is flagged as a pseudogene. The CDR3 loop spans 15 amino acids. CDR3 sequence reads: CASSKYGGRKEEQFF. The CDR3 bases are TGTGCCAGCAGCAAATATGGCGGGAGAAAGGAGGAGCAGTTCTTC.